This T cell receptor beta chain derives from a study of shared clonotypes between healthy human individuals. Germline V lookup: CDR1 KGHSH, CDR2 LQKENI. V lost 6 bases and J lost 4; bases outside the gene matches: 21. The CDR3 totals 19 residues. Repertoires were generated with immunoSEQ multiplex PCR, while TCRdb's copy carries only in-frame clones and drops some. Here the sample spans over a million clones, roughly 97% being singletons. The material sequenced was naive CD4+ T cells sorted from blood. Stated subset: CD45RA+ positively selected. The rearrangement uses TRBV18 and TRBJ2-1; 7 bases align to TRBD2. This TCR was sampled from a man aged 30 to 39 in good health. The CDR3 DNA reads as TGTGCCAGCTCTTCCAGAGCGCCGGGACTAACATCAGGATACAATGAGCAGTTCTTC. This sequence encodes CASSSRAPGLTSGYNEQFF.